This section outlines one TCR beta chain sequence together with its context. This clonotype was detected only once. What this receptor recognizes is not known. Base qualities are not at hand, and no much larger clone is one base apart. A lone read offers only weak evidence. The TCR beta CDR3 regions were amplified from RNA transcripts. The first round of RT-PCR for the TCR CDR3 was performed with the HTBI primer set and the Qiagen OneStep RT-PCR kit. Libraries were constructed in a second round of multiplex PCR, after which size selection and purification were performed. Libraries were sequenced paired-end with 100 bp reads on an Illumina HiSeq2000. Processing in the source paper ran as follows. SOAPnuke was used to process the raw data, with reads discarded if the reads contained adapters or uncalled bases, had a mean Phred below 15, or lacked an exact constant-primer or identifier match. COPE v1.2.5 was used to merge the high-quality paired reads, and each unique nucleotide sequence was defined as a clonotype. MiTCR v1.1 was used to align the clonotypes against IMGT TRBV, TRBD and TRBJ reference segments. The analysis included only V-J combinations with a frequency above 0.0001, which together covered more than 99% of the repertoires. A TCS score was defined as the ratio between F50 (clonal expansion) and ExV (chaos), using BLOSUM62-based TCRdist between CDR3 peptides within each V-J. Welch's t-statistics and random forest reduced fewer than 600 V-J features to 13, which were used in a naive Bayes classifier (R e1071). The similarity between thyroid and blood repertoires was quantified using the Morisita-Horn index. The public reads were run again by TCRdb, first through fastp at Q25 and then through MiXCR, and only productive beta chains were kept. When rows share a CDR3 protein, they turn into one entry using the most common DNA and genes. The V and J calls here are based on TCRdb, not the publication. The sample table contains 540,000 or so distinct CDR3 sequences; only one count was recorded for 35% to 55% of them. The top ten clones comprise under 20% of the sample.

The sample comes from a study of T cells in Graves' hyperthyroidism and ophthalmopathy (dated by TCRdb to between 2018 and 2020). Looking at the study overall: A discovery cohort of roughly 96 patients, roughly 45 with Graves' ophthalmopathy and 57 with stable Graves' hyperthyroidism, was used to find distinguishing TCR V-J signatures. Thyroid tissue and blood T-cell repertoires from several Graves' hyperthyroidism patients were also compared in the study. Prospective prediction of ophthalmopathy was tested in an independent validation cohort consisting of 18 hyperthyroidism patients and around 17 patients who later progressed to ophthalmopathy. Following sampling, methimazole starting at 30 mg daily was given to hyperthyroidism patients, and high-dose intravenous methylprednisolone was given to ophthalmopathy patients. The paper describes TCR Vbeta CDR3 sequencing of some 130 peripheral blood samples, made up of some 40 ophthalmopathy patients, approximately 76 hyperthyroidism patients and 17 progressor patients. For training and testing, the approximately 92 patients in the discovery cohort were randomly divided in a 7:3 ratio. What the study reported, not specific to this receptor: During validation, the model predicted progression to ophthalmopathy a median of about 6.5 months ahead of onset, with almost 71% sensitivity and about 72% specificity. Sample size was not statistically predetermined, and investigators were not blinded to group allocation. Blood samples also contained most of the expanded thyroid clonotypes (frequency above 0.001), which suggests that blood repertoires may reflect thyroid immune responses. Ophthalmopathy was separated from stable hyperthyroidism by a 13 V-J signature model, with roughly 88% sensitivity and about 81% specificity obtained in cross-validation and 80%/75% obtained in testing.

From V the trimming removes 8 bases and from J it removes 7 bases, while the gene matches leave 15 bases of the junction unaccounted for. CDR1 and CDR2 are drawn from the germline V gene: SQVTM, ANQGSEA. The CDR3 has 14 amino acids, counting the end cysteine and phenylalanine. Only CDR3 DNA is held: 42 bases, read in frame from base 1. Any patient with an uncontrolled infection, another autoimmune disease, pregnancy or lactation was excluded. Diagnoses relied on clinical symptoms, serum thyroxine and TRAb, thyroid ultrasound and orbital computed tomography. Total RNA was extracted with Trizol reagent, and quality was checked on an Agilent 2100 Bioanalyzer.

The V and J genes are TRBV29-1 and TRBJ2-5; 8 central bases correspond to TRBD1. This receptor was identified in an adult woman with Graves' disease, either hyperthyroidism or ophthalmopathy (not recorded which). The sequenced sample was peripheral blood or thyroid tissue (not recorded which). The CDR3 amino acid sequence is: CSPRTGGVVGTQYF. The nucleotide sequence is TGCAGCCCGAGAACAGGGGGAGTTGTGGGGACCCAGTACTTC.